This paragraph reports one T cell receptor beta chain. Its antigen is unidentified. These data originate in a study of siplizumab effects on memory and regulatory T cells. The CDR3 is 14 residues long. Germline V CDR1 and CDR2: SEHNR, FQNEAQ (reference sequence). V shed 5 bases, J shed 6 bases, and the junction held 5 bases outside the gene matches. Study observations and caveats: The apparent diversity of naive T cells exceeded that of memory cells, and naive T cells seemed to make a major contribution to the alloresponse.

The study assayed 100,000 or so TCR templates per sample. Here immunoSEQ multiplex PCR was the method, and the copy in TCRdb shows in-frame clones only, minus some. Seen here are about 69,000 clones, about 90% observed once, and the top ten hold 1.7%. The sample was Tregs sorted from blood. The chain links TRBV7-9 to TRBJ2-7; 12 positions agree with TRBD2. The sequence came from a human donor in good health. Here the CDR3 DNA reads TGTGCCAGCAGCCCCGGACTAGCGGGGCCCGAGCAGTACTTC. This codes for CASSPGLAGPEQYF.